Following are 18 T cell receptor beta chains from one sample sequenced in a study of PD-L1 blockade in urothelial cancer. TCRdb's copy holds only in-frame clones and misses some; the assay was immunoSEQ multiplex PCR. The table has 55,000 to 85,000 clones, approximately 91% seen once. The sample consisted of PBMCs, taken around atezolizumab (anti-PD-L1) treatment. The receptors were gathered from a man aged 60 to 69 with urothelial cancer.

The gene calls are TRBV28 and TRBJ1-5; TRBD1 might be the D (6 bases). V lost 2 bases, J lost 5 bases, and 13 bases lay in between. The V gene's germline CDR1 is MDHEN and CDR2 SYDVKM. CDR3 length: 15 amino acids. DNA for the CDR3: TGTGCCAGCAGTTTAGTGGGACATCGCGATCAGCCCCAGCATTTT. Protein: CASSLVGHRDQPQHF.

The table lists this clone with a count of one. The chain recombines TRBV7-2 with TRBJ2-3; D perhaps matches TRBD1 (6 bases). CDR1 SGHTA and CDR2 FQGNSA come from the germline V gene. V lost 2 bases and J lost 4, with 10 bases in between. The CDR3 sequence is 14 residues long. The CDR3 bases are TGTGCCAGCAGCTTAAGTAGGACAGCAGATACGCAGTATTTT. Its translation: CASSLSRTADTQYF.

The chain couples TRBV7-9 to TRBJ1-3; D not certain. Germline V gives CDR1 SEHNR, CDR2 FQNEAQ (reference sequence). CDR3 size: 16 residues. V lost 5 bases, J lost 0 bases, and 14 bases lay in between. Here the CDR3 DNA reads TGTGCCAGCAGCGCCGGACTGATATACTCTGGAAACACCATATATTTT. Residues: CASSAGLIYSGNTIYF.

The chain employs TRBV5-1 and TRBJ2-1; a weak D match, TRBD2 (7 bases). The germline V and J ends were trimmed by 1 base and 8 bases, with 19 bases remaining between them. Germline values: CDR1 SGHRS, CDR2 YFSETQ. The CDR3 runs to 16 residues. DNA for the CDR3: TGCGCCAGCAGCTTGAGGGGGGGACCATCTTTGTATGAGCAGTTCTTC. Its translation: CASSLRGGPSLYEQFF.

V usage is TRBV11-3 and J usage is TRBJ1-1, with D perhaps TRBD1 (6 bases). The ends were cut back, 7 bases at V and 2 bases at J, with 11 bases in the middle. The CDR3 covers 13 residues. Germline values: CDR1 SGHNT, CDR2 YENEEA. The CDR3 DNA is TGTGCCAGCACTTACAGGGCTAACACTGAAGCTTTCTTT. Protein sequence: CASTYRANTEAFF.

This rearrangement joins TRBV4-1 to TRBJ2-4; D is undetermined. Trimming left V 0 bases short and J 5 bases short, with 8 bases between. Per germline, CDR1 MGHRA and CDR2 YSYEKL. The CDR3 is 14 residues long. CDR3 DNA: TGCGCCAGCAGCCAAGATTACAGCCAAAACATTCAGTACTTC. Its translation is CASSQDYSQNIQYF.

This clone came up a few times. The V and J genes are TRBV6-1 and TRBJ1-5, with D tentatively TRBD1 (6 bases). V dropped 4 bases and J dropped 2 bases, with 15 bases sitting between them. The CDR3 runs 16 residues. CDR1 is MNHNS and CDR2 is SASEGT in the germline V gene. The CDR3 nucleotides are TGTGCCAGCAGTGCCACAGGGAATCAAGGCAATCAGCCCCAGCATTTT. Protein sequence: CASSATGNQGNQPQHF.

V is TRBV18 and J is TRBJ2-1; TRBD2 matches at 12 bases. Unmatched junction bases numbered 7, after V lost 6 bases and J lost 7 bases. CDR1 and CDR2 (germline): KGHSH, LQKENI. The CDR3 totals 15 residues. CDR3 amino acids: CASSPTSGSGNEQFF. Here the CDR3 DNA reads TGTGCCAGCTCGCCGACTAGCGGGAGCGGAAATGAGCAGTTCTTC.

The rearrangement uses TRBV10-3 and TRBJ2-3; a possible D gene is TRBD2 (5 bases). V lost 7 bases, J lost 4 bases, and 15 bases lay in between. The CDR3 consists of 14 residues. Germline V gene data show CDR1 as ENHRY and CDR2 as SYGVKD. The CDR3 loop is CAIKSLASADTQYF. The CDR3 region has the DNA TGTGCCATCAAGAGTCTAGCATCGGCAGATACGCAGTATTTT.

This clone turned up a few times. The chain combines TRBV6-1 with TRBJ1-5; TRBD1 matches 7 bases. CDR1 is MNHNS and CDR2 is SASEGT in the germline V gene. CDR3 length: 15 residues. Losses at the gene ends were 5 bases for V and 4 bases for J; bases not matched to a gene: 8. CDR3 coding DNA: TGTGCCAGCAGTACAGCCCGGGACAGAAATCAGCCCCAGCATTTT. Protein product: CASSTARDRNQPQHF.

The CDR3, as DNA: TGTGCCAGCAGCTTGGTGACTAGCGGGCTCCTAGGGGCGCAGTATTTT. Its translation: CASSLVTSGLLGAQYF. V and J are TRBV5-4 and TRBJ2-3; 10 bases agree with TRBD2. This CDR3 has 16 residues. Germline V lookup: CDR1 SGHNT, CDR2 YYREEE (reference sequence). V gave up 0 bases and J gave up 10 bases; unmatched junction bases: 11.

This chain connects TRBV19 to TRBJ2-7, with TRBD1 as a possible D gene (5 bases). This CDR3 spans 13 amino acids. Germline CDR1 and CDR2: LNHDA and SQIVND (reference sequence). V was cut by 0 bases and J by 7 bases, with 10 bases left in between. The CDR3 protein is CASSIDRAGEQYF. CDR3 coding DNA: TGTGCCAGTAGTATAGACAGGGCCGGTGAGCAGTACTTC.

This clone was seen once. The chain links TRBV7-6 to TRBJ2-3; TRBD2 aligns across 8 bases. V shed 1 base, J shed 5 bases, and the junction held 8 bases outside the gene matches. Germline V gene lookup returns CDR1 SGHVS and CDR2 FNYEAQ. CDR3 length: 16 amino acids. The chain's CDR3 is CASSLEGSLAGDTQYF. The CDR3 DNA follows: TGTGCCAGCAGCTTAGAAGGCAGTCTAGCGGGAGATACGCAGTATTTT. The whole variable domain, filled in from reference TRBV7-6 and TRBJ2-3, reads GAGVSQSPRYKVTKRGQDVALRCDPISGHVSLYWYRQALGQGPEFLTYFNYEAQQDKSGLPNDRFSAERPEGSISTLTIQRTEQRDSAMYRCASSLEGSLAGDTQYFGPGTRLTVL.

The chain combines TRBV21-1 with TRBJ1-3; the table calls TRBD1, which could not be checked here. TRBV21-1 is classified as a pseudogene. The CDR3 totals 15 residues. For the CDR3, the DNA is TGTGCCAACCCCGACGACAGGGGAACTGGAAACACCATATATTTT. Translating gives CANPDDRGTGNTIYF.

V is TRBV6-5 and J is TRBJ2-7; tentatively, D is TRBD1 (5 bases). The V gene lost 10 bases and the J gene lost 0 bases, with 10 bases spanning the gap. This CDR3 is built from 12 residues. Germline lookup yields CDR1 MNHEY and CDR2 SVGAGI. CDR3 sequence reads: CATHRNSYEQYF. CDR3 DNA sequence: TGTGCCACCCACAGGAACTCCTACGAGCAGTACTTC.

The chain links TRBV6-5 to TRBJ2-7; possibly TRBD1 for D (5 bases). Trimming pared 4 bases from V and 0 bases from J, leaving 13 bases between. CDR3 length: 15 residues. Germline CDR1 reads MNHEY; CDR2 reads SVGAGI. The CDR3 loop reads CASSFSRVSSYEQYF. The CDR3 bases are TGTGCCAGCAGTTTTTCCAGGGTCAGCTCCTACGAGCAGTACTTC.

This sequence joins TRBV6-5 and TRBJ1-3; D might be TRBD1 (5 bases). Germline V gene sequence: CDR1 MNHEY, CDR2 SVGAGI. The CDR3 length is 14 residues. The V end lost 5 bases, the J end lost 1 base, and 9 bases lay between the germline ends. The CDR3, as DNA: TGTGCCAGCAGTGCCGGGGGATCTGGAAACACCATATATTTT. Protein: CASSAGGSGNTIYF.

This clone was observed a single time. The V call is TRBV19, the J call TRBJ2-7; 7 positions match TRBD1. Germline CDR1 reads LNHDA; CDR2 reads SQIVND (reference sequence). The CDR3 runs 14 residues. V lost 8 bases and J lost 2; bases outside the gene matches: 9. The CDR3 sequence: CASSPGQHTYEQYF. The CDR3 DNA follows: TGTGCCAGTTCACCGGGACAGCACACCTACGAGCAGTACTTC. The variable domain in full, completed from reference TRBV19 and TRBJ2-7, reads DGGITQSPKYLFRKEGQNVTLSCEQNLNHDAMYWYRQDPGQGLRLIYYSQIVNDFQKGDIAEGYSVSREKKESFPLTVTSAQKNPTAFYLCASSPGQHTYEQYFGPGTRLTVT.